This entry is about one TCR beta chain. Assay used: immunoSEQ multiplex PCR; TCRdb lists only in-frame clones, some missing. The sample has around 100,000 clones; about nine tenths are singletons. The sample comes from a study of blood T cell repertoires in COVID-19. Study in general: Samples came from the United States, Italy and Spain, spanning acute and convalescent COVID-19.

V dropped 3 bases and J dropped 6 bases, with 12 bases sitting between them. The CDR3 is made up of 14 amino acids. CDR1 SEHNR and CDR2 FQNEAQ come from the germline V gene (reference sequence). The V gene is TRBV7-9, the J gene TRBJ2-1; no firm D call. The sequencing sample was made of peripheral blood. The sequence derives from a man aged 45-65 years with acute or convalescent COVID-19. CDR3 in amino acids: CASSFASVRNEQFF. In DNA, the CDR3 is TGTGCCAGCAGCTTCGCTAGTGTCCGCAATGAGCAGTTCTTC.